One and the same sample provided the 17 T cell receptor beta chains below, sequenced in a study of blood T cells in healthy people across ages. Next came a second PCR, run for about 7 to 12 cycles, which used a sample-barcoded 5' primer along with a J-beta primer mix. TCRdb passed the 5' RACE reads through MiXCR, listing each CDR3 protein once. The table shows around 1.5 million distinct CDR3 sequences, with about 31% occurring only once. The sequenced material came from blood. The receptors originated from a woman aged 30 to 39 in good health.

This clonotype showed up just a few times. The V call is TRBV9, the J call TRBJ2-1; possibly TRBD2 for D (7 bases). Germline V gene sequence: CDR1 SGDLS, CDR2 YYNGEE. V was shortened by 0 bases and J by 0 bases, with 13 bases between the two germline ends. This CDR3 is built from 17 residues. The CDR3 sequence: CASSVGMAGASYNEQFF. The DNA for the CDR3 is TGTGCCAGCAGCGTAGGGATGGCGGGGGCCTCCTACAATGAGCAGTTCTTC.

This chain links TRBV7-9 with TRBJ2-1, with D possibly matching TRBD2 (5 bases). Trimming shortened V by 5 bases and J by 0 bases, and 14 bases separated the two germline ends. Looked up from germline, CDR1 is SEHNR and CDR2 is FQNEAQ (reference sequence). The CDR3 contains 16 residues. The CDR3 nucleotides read TGTGCCAGCAGCAGCCACCTAGCTCCCTCCTACAATGAGCAGTTCTTC. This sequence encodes CASSSHLAPSYNEQFF.

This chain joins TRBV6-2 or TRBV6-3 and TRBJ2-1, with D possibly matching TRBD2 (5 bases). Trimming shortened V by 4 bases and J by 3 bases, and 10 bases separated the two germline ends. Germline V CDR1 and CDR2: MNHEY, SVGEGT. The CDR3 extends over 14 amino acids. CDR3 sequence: CASSCGADYNEQFF. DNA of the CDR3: TGTGCCAGCAGTTGCGGAGCGGACTACAATGAGCAGTTCTTC.

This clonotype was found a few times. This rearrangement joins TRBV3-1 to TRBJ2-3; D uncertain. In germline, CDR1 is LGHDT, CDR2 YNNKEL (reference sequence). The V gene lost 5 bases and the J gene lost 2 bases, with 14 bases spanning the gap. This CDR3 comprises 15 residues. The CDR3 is CASSENSRATDTQYF. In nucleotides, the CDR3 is TGTGCCAGCAGCGAAAACTCTAGGGCCACAGATACGCAGTATTTT.

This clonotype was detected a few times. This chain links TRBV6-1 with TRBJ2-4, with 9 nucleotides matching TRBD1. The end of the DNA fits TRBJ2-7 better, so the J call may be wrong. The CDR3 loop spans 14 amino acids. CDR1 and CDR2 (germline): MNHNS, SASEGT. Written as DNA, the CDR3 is TGTGCCAGCATTCAACAGGGGGCTAGGTACGAGCAGTACTTC. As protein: CASIQQGARYEQYF.

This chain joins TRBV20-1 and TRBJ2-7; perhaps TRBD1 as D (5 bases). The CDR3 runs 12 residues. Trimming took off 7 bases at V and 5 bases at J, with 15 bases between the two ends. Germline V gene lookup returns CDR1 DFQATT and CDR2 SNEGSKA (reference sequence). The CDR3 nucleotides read TGCAGTGTTGCACATGACAGCCACGAGCAGTACTTC. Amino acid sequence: CSVAHDSHEQYF.

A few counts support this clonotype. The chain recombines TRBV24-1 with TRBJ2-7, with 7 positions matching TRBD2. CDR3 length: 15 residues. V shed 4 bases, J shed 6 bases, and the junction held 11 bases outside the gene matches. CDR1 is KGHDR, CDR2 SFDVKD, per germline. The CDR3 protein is CATSDNTAGVGEQYF. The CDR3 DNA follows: TGTGCCACCAGTGACAACACGGCGGGGGTCGGCGAGCAGTACTTC.

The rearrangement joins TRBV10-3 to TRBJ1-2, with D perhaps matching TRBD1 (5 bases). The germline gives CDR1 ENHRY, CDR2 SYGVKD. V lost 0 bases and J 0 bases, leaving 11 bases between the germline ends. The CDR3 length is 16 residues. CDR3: CAISESQGTSNYGYTF. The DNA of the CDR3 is TGTGCCATCAGTGAGTCTCAGGGAACCTCTAACTATGGCTACACCTTC.

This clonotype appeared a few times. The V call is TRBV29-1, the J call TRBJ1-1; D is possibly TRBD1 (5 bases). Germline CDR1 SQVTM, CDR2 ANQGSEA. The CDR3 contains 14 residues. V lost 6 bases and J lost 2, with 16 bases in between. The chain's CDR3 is CSVEKWGVNTEAFF. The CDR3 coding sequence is TGCAGCGTCGAGAAATGGGGCGTTAACACTGAAGCTTTCTTT.

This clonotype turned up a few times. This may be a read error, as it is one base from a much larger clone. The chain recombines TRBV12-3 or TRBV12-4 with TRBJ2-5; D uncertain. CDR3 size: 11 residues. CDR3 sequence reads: CANSNKETQYF. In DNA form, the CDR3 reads TGTGCCAACAGTAACAAAGAGACCCAGTACTTC.

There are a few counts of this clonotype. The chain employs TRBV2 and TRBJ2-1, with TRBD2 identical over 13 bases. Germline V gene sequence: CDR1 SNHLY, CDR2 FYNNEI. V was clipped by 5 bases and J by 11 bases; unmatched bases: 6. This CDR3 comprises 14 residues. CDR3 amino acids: CASSPTSGREQQFF. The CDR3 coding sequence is TGTGCCAGCAGTCCTACTAGCGGGAGGGAACAGCAGTTCTTC. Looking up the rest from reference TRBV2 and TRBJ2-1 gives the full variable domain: EPEVTQTPSHQVTQMGQEVILRCVPISNHLYFYWYRQILGQKVEFLVSFYNNEISEKSEIFDDQFSVERPDGSNFTLKIRSTKLEDSAMYFCASSPTSGREQQFFGPGTRLTVL.

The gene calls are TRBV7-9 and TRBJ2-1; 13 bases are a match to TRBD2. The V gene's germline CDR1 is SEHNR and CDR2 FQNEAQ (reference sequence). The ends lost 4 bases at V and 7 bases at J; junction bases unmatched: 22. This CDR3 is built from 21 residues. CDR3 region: CASSSTPGTSGISVDPNEQFF. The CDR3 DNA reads TGTGCCAGCAGCTCTACCCCCGGGACTAGCGGGATCTCGGTCGATCCGAATGAGCAGTTCTTC.

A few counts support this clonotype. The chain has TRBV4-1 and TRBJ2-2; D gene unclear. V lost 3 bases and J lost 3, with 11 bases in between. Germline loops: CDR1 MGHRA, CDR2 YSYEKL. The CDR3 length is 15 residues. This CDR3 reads CASSQSDEYTGELFF. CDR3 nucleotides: TGCGCCAGCAGCCAGAGTGACGAGTACACCGGGGAGCTGTTTTTT.

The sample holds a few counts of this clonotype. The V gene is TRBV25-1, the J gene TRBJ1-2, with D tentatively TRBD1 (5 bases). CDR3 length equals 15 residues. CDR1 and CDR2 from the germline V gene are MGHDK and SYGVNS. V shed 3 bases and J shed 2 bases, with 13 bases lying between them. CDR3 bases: TGTGCCAGCAGTGACCGGGACTTCTTCAACTATGGCTACACCTTC. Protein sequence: CASSDRDFFNYGYTF.

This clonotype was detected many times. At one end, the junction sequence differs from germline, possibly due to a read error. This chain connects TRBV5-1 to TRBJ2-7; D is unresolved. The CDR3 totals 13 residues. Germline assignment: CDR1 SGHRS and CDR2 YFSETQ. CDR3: CASSLKGTYEQYF. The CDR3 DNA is TGTGCCAGCAGCCTCAAAGGCACCTACGAGCAGTACTTC.

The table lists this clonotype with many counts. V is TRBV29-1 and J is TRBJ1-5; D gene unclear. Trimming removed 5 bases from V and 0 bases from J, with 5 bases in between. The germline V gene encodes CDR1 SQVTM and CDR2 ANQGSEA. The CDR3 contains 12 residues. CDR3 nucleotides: TGCAGCGTTTCGTATAGCAATCAGCCCCAGCATTTT. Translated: CSVSYSNQPQHF.

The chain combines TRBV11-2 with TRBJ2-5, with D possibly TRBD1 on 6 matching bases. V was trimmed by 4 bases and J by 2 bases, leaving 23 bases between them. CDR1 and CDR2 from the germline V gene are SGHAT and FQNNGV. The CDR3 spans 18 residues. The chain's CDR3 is CASSSDPRTARIQETQYF. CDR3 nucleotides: TGTGCCAGCAGCTCCGATCCTAGGACAGCACGCATTCAAGAGACCCAGTACTTC.